This is a list of T cell receptor beta chains from one sample in a study of CD8 T cells in Susac syndrome. Each CDR3 protein is one row after TCRdb ran MiXCR on the immunoSEQ multiplex PCR reads. This sample has 200,000 or so distinct CDR3 sequences, with 92% found just once. Sequenced: CD8+ T cells from PBMCs. The source of these receptors is a human donor with multiple sclerosis. The CDR3 runs from the conserved cysteine through the conserved F or W. A D gene is named only where the DNA matches it firmly. Clone sizes are given selectively: once, few, many, or a class where the clone is expanded.

size	D	J	V	length	DNA	CDR3
once	NA	TRBJ2-3	TRBV14	14	TGTGCCAGCAGCCAGGACCTGACCACAGATACGCAGTATTTT	CASSQDLTTDTQYF
NA	NA	TRBJ2-7	TRBV29-1	13	TGCAGCGTTGAGGGCCTAGGGGCCTACGAGCAGCACTTC	CSVEGLGAYEQHF
NA	NA	TRBJ2-7	TRBV4-1	15	TGCGCCAGCAGCCAAGTGAAGGGATCGGCCTACGAGCAGTACTTC	CASSQVKGSAYEQYF
NA	NA	TRBJ1-1	TRBV4-2	12	TGTGCCAGCAGCCACAGTGGCACTGAAGCTTTCTTT	CASSHSGTEAFF
few	NA	TRBJ2-7	TRBV5-1	15	TGCGCCAGCAGCTTCAGGCGGGAAGCCAGCTACGAGCAGTACTTC	CASSFRREASYEQYF
NA	NA	TRBJ2-7	TRBV25-1	14	TGTGCCAGCAGTCCCGGCGGGGGCACCTACGAGCAGTACTTC	CASSPGGGTYEQYF
NA	NA	TRBJ1-2	TRBV12-3/TRBV12-4	16	TGTGCCAGCAAAGGCTTCCTGGGGGGAAGTGGCTATGGCTACACCTTC	CASKGFLGGSGYGYTF
NA	NA	TRBJ2-2	TRBV15	15	TGTGCCACCAGCAGAGACGAAGTGAACACCGGGGAGCTGTTTTTT	CATSRDEVNTGELFF
NA	NA	TRBJ1-5	TRBV6-5	15	TGTGCCAGCAGACACGTGGGGGATAGCAATCAGCCCCAGCATTTT	CASRHVGDSNQPQHF
NA	NA	TRBJ2-2	TRBV27	14	TGTGCCAGCAGTTCGATGAGAGACACCGGGGAGCTGTTTTTT	CASSSMRDTGELFF
few	NA	TRBJ2-1	TRBV7-9	11	TGTGCCAGCAGCTTGGCGAACGAGCAGTTCTTC	CASSLANEQFF
NA	NA	TRBJ2-1	TRBV12-3/TRBV12-4	12	TGTGCCAGCCTGACCCTGACAGATGAGCAGTTCTTC	CASLTLTDEQFF
NA	TRBD2	TRBJ2-5	TRBV10-3	15	TGTGCCATCAGTGAGTCGCCTAGCGGGGTCGAGACCCAGTACTTC	CAISESPSGVETQYF
NA	NA	TRBJ2-1	TRBV29-1	18	TGCAGCGTTGAAGAAAGGCCCCATGCGCTGGTGGCCTACAATGAGCAGTTCTTC	CSVEERPHALVAYNEQFF
NA	TRBD2	TRBJ2-3	TRBV7-2	18	TGTGCCAGCAGCTTAGACTGGACTAGCGGGGGGACCACAGATACGCAGTATTTT	CASSLDWTSGGTTDTQYF
NA	TRBD2	TRBJ2-2	TRBV12-3/TRBV12-4	16	TGTGCCAGCAGGGGAGCGGGGGGGCTAGACACCGGGGAGCTGTTTTTT	CASRGAGGLDTGELFF
NA	TRBD2	TRBJ2-5	TRBV10-3	17	TGTGCCATCAGTGACTCCGGGACTAGCGGGTACCAAGAGACCCAGTACTTC	CAISDSGTSGYQETQYF
NA	NA	TRBJ2-1	TRBV19	14	TGTGCCAGTAGTATTACCCACGGACAAAATGAGCAGTTCTTC	CASSITHGQNEQFF
NA	TRBD2	TRBJ2-5	TRBV10-3	16	TGTGCCATCAGTGAGTCGGGTTCGGGACTAGAAGAGACCCAGTACTTC	CAISESGSGLEETQYF
once	TRBD1	TRBJ2-7	TRBV7-6	16	TGTGCCAGCAGCCTCGAAACAGGGGGCCCTTACTACGAGCAGTACTTC	CASSLETGGPYYEQYF
NA	NA	TRBJ2-7	TRBV9	14	TGTGCCAGCAGCCAACAGGGACTTGCCTACGAGCAGTACTTC	CASSQQGLAYEQYF
NA	NA	TRBJ2-3	TRBV7-8	17	TGTGCCAGCAGCTTAGCGGGGCAGGGGACGGGGACAGATACGCAGTATTTT	CASSLAGQGTGTDTQYF
NA	NA	TRBJ1-1	TRBV10-3	12	TGTGCCATCAGTGGTTCAGGACCTGAGGCTTTCTTT	CAISGSGPEAFF
NA	NA	TRBJ1-1	TRBV7-9	12	TGTGCCAGCAGTTTTCCTTGGGATCAAGCTTTCTTT	CASSFPWDQAFF
once	TRBD1	TRBJ2-1	TRBV29-1	14	TGCAGCGCCAGAGGGACAGGGGCCTTCAATGAGCAGTTCTTC	CSARGTGAFNEQFF
NA	NA	TRBJ1-1	TRBV30	12	TGTGCCTGGAGTGTAGGGTACACTGAAGCTTTCTTT	CAWSVGYTEAFF
NA	NA	TRBJ1-1	TRBV4-3	15	TGCGCCAGCAGCCGCCTGAGGGGGGGAAACACTGAAGCTTTCTTT	CASSRLRGGNTEAFF
NA	TRBD1	TRBJ2-4	TRBV4-2	16	TGTGCCAGCAGCCAAGATCGAGAGGGACAGGAAAACATTCAGTACTTC	CASSQDREGQENIQYF
NA	NA	TRBJ1-5	TRBV5-1	13	TGCGCCAGCTCCCCGGGAAACAATCAGCCCCAGCATTTT	CASSPGNNQPQHF
NA	TRBD1	TRBJ2-3	TRBV29-1	16	TGCAGCGTTGAACCTACGGGACAGGGCTACACAGATACGCAGTATTTT	CSVEPTGQGYTDTQYF
once	NA	TRBJ2-1	TRBV6-5	15	TGTGCCAGCAGTTACGGGTCGGACCTCTACAATGAGCAGTTCTTC	CASSYGSDLYNEQFF
NA	TRBD1	TRBJ1-2	TRBV11-2	18	TGTGCCAGCAGCTTAGATAGACAGGGGGCACAAGCTAACTATGGCTACACCTTC	CASSLDRQGAQANYGYTF
NA	NA	TRBJ1-6	TRBV5-4	17	TGTGCCAGCAGCCTAGGACCGGACAGCTCTTATAATTCACCCCTCCACTTT	CASSLGPDSSYNSPLHF
NA	NA	TRBJ1-5	TRBV6-5	19	TGTGCCAGCAGTTACCCGAACGGCAACCAACCGGTAAGGGTTCAGCCCCAGCATTTT	CASSYPNGNQPVRVQPQHF
NA	NA	TRBJ2-4	TRBV5-1	12	TGCGCCAGCTCCGGGACAAAAAACATTCAGTACTTC	CASSGTKNIQYF
NA	TRBD2	TRBJ2-1	TRBV4-1	21	TGCGCCAGCAGCGGAGCCGGCCAAGGAGTTAGCGGGTTGAGCTCCTACAATGAGCAGTTCTTC	CASSGAGQGVSGLSSYNEQFF
NA	NA	TRBJ1-3	TRBV30	13	TGTGCTACAAACCCGAGGGGGGGAAACACCATATATTTT	CATNPRGGNTIYF
NA	NA	TRBJ1-1	TRBV13	12	TGTGCCAGCAGCTCCGGGACATATGAAGCTTTCTTT	CASSSGTYEAFF
NA	NA	TRBJ2-1	TRBV18	15	TGTGCCAGCTCACCAATCCCAGGAGGAGGCAATGAGCAGTTCTTC	CASSPIPGGGNEQFF
NA	NA	TRBJ2-3	TRBV27	13	TGTGCCAGCAGTTATGGACATCCTAATACGCAGTATTTT	CASSYGHPNTQYF
NA	TRBD1	TRBJ2-3	TRBV29-1	13	TGCAGCGTTCTAGGGGGCAACACAGATACGCAGTATTTT	CSVLGGNTDTQYF
NA	NA	TRBJ1-2	TRBV27	14	TGTGCCAGCAGTTTAAGTCCAGCTAACTATGGCTACACCTTC	CASSLSPANYGYTF
NA	NA	TRBJ1-1	TRBV6-1	12	TGTGCCAGCAGTGAACCCCTCACTGAAGCTTTCTTT	CASSEPLTEAFF
NA	NA	TRBJ2-1	TRBV20-1	12	TGCAGTGCCCCCGGGGCGTCAAATGAGCAGTTCTTC	CSAPGASNEQFF